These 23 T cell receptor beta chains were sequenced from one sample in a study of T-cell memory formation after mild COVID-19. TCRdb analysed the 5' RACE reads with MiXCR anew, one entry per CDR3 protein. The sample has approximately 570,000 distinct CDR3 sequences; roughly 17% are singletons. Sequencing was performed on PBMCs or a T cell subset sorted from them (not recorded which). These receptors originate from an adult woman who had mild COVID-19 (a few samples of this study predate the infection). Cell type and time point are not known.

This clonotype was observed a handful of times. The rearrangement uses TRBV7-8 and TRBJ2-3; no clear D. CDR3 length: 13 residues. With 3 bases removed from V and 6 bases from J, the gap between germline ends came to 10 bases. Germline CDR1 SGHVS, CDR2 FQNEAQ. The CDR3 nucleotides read TGTGCCAGCAGCTTTACCTTACCGGATACGCAGTATTTT. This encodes CASSFTLPDTQYF.

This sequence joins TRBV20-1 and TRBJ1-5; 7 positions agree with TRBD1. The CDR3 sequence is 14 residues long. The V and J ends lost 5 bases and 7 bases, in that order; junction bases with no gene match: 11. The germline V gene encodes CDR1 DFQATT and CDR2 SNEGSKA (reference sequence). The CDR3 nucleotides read TGCAGTGCTCGGACAGGACCCCGGGGACAGCCCCAGCATTTT. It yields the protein CSARTGPRGQPQHF.

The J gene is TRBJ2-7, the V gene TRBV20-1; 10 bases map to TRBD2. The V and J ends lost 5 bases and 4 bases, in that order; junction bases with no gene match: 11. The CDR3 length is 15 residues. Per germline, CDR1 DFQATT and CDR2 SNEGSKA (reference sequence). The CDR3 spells CSADKTSGSHYEQYF. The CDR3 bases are TGCAGTGCTGACAAGACTAGCGGGTCGCATTACGAGCAGTACTTC.

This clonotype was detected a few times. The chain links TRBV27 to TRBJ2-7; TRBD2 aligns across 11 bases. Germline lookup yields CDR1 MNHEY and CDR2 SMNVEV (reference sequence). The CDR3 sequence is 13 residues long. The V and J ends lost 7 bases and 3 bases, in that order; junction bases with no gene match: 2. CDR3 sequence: CASKTSGNYEQYF. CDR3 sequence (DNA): TGTGCCAGCAAGACTAGCGGGAACTACGAGCAGTACTTC.

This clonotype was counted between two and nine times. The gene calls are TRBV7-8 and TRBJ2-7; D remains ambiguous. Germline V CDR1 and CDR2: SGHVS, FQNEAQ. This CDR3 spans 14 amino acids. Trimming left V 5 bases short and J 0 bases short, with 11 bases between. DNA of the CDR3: TGTGCCAGCAGCCACACGGTGGACTCCTACGAGCAGTACTTC. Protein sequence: CASSHTVDSYEQYF.

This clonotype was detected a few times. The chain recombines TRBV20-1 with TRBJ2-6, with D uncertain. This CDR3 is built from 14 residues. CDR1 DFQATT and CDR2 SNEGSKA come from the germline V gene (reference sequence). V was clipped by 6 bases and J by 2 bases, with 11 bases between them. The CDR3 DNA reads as TGCAGTGCGATCAGAGCCCCTGGGGCCAACGTCCTGACTTTC. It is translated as CSAIRAPGANVLTF.

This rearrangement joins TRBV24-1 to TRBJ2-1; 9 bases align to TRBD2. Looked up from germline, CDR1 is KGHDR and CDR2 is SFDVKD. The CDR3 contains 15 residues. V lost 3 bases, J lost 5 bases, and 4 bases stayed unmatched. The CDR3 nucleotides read TGTGCCACCAGTGATGCGGGACTAGCACACAATGAGCAGTTCTTC. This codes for CATSDAGLAHNEQFF.

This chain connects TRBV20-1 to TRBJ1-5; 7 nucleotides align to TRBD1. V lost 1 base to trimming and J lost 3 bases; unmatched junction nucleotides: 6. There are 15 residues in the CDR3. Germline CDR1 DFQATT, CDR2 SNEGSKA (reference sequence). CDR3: CSARATGRINQPQHF. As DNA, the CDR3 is TGCAGTGCTAGAGCGACAGGGCGCATCAATCAGCCCCAGCATTTT.

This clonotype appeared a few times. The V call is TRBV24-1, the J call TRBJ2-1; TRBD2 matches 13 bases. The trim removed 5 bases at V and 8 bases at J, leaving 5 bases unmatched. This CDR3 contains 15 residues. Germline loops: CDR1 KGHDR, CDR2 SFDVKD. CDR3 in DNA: TGTGCCACCAGTGGAATGACTAGCGGGGGGTATGAGCAGTTCTTC. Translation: CATSGMTSGGYEQFF.

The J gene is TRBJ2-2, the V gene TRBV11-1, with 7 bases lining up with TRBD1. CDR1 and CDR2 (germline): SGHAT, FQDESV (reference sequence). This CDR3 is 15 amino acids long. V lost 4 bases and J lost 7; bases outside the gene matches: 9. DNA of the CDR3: TGTGCCAGCAGCTCAGACAGGGAAGGCTTCGGGGAGCTGTTTTTT. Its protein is CASSSDREGFGELFF.

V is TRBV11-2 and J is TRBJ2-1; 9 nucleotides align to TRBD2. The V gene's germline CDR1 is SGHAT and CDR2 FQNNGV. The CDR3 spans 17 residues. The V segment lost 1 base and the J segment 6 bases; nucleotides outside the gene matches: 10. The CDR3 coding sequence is TGTGCCAGCAGCTTAGGCCCAATAGCGGGAGCGGTCAATGAGCAGTTCTTC. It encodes CASSLGPIAGAVNEQFF. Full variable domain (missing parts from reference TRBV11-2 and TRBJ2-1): EAGVAQSPRYKIIEKRQSVAFWCNPISGHATLYWYQQILGQGPKLLIQFQNNGVVDDSQLPKDRFSAERLKGVDSTLKIQPAKLEDSAVYLCASSLGPIAGAVNEQFFGPGTRLTVL.

CDR3 bases: TGCAGTGCTGGGGACAGGGCCAGCTACGAGCAGTACTTC. Residues: CSAGDRASYEQYF. The genes are TRBV20-1 and TRBJ2-7; 9 nucleotides align to TRBD1. Germline V gene data show CDR1 as DFQATT and CDR2 as SNEGSKA (reference sequence). This CDR3 is 13 amino acids long. After removal of 5 bases from V and 3 bases from J, the junction contained 5 bases not matched to a gene.

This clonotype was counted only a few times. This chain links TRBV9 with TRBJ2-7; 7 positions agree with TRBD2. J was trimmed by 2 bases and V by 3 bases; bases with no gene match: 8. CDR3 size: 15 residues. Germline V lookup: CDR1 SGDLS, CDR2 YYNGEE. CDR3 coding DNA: TGTGCCAGCAGCGCCGGGCTAGCGGACCCCTACGAGCAGTACTTC. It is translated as CASSAGLADPYEQYF.

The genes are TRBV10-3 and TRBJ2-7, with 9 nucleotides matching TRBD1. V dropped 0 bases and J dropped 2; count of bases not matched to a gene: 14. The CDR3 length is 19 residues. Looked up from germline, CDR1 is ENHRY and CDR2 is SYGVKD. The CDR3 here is CAISESHTTRDRVPYEQYF. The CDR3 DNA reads TGTGCCATCAGTGAGTCCCATACTACCCGGGACAGGGTTCCCTACGAGCAGTACTTC.

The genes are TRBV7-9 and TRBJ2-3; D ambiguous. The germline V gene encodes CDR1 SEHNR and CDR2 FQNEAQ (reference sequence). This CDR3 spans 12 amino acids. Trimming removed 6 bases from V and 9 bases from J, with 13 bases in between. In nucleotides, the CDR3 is TGTGCCAGCAGACTCCGAACTGACACGCAGTATTTT. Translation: CASRLRTDTQYF.

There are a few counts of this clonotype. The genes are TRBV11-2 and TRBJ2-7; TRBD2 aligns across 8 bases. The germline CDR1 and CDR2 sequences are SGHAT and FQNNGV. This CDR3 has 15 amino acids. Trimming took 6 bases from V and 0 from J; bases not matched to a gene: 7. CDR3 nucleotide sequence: TGTGCCAGCAGACCACTAGCGGTGAGCTCCTACGAGCAGTACTTC. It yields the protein CASRPLAVSSYEQYF.

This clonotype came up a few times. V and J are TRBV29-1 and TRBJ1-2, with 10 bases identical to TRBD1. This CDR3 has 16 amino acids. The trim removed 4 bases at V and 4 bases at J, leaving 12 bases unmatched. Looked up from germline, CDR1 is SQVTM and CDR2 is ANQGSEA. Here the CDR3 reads CSVGHPGWDRGYGYTF. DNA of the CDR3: TGCAGCGTTGGACACCCCGGGTGGGACAGGGGCTATGGCTACACCTTC. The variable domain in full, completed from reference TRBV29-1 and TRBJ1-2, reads SAVISQKPSRDICQRGTSLTIQCQVDSQVTMMFWYRQQPGQSLTLIATANQGSEATYESGFVIDKFPISRPNLTFSTLTVSNMSPEDSSIYLCSVGHPGWDRGYGYTFGSGTRLTVV.

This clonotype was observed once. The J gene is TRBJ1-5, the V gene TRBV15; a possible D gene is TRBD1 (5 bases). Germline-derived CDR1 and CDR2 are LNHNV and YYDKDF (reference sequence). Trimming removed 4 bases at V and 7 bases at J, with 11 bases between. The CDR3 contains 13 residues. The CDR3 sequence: CATSIGGGQPQHF. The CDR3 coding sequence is TGTGCCACCAGCATCGGGGGGGGACAGCCCCAGCATTTT.

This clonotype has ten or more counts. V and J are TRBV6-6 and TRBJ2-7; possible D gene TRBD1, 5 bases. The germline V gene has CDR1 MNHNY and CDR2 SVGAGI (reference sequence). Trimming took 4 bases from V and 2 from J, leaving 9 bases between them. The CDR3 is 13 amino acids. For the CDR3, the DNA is TGTGCCAGCAGTTTGACAGCAGCCTACGAGCAGTACTTC. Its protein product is CASSLTAAYEQYF.

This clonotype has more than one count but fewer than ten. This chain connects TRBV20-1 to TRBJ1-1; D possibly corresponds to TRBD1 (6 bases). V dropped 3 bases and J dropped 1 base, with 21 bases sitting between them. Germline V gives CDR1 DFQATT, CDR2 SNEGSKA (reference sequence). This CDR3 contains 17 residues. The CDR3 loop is CSARQKLGARTNTEAFF. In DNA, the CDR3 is TGCAGTGCTAGGCAAAAGCTGGGGGCACGGACGAACACTGAAGCTTTCTTT.

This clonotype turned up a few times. The CDR3 nucleotides are TGTGCCAGCAGTTACTCGAAGCGGGACGGGGCTTTCTTT. This sequence encodes CASSYSKRDGAFF. The chain couples TRBV6-5 to TRBJ1-1; perhaps TRBD1 as D (5 bases). Trimming shortened V by 0 bases and J by 11 bases, and 13 bases separated the two germline ends. Germline V gene lookup returns CDR1 MNHEY and CDR2 SVGAGI. There are 13 residues in the CDR3.

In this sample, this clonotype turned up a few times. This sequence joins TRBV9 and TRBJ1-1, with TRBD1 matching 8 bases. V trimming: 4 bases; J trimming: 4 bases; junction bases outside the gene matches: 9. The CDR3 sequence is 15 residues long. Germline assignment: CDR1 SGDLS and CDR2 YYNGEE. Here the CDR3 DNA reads TGTGCCAGCAGCTCATCCTTCGGACAGGGCACTGAAGCTTTCTTT. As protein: CASSSSFGQGTEAFF.

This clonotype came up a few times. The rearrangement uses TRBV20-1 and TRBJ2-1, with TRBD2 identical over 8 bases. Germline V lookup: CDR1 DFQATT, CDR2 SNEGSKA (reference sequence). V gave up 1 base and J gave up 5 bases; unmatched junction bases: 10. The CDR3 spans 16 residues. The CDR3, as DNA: TGCAGTGCTAGAGGGGGCCGTTTAGCGGGGCACAATGAGCAGTTCTTC. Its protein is CSARGGRLAGHNEQFF.